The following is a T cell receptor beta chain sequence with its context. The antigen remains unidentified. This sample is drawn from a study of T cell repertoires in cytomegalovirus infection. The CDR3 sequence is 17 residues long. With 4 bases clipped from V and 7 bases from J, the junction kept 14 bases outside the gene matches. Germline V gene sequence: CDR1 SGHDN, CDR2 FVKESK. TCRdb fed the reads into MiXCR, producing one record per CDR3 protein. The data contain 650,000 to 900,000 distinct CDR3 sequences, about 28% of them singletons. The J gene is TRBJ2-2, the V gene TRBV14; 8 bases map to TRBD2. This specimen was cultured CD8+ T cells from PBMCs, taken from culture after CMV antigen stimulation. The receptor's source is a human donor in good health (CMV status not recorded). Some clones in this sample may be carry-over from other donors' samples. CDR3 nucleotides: TGTGCCAGCAGCCCAGGGATACTAGCGGCGTTCAACGGGGAGCTGTTTTTT. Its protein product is CASSPGILAAFNGELFF. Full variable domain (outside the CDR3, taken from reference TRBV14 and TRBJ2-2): EAGVTQFPSHSVIEKGQTVTLRCDPISGHDNLYWYRRVMGKEIKFLLHFVKESKQDESGMPNNRFLAERTGGTYSTLKVQPAELEDSGVYFCASSPGILAAFNGELFFGEGSRLTVL.